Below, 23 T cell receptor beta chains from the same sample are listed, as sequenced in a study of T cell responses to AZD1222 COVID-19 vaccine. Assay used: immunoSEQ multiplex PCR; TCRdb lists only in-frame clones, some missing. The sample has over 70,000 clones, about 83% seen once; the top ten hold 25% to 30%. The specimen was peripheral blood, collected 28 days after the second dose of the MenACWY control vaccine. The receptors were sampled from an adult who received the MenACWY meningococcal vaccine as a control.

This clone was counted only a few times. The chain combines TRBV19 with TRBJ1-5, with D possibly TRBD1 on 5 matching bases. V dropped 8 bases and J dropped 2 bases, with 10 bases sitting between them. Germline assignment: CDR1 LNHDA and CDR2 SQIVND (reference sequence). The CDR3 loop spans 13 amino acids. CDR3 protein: CASQGKGNQPQHF. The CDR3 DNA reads TGTGCCAGTCAGGGAAAGGGCAATCAGCCCCAGCATTTT.

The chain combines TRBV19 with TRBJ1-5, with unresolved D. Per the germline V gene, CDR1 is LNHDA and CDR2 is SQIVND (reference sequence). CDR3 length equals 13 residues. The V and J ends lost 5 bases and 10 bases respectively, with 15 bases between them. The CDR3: CASSPPTFAPQHF. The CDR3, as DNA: TGTGCCAGTAGTCCTCCGACATTCGCACCCCAGCATTTT.

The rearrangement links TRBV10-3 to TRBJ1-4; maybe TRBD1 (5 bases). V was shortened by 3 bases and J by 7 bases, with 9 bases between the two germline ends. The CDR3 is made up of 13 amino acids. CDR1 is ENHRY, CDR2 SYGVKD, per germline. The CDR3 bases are TGTGCCATCAGTGATGGCAGGGCTGAAAAACTGTTTTTT. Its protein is CAISDGRAEKLFF.

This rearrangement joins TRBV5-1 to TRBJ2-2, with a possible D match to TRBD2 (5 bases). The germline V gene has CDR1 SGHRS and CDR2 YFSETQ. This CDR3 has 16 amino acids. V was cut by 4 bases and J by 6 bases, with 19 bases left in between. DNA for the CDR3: TGCGCCAGCAGCCCCTTCCCCCCCGGAGGAGCCGGGGAGCTGTTTTTT. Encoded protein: CASSPFPPGGAGELFF.

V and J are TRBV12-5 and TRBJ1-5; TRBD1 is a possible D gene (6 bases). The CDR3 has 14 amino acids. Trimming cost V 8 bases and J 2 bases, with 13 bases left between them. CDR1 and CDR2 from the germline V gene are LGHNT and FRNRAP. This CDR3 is CASRVAGGNQPQHF. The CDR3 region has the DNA TGTGCTAGTCGTGTGGCAGGGGGCAATCAGCCCCAGCATTTT.

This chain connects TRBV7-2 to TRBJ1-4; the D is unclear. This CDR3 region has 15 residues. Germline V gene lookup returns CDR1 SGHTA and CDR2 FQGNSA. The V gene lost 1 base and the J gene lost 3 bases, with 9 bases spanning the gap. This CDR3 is CASSLDGVANEKLFF. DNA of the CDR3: TGTGCCAGCAGCTTAGATGGGGTTGCTAATGAAAAACTGTTTTTT.

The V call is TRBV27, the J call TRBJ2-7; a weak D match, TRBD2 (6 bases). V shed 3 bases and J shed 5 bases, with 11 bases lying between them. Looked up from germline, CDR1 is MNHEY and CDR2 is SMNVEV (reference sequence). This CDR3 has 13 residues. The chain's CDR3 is CASSFLGGNEQYF. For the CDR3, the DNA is TGTGCCAGCAGTTTCCTGGGGGGTAACGAGCAGTACTTC.

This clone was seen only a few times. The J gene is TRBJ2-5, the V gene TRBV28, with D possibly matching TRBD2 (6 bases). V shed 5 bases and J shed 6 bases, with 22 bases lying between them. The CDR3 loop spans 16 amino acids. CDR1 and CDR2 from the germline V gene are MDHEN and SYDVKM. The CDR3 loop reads CASSLNYLGRGQTQYF. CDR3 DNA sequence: TGTGCCAGCAGTCTCAACTACCTCGGGAGAGGGCAGACCCAGTACTTC.

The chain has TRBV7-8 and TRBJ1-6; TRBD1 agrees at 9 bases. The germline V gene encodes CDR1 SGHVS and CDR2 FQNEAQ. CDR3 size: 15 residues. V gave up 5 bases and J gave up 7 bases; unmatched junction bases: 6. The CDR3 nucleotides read TGTGCCAGCAGCCAAGGACAGGGGTGGAATTCACCCCTCCACTTT. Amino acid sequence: CASSQGQGWNSPLHF. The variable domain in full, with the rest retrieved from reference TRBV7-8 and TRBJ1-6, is GAGVSQSPRYKVAKRGQDVALRCDPISGHVSLFWYQQALGQGPEFLTYFQNEAQLDKSGLPSDRFFAERPEGSVSTLKIQRTQQEDSAVYLCASSQGQGWNSPLHFGNGTRLTVT.

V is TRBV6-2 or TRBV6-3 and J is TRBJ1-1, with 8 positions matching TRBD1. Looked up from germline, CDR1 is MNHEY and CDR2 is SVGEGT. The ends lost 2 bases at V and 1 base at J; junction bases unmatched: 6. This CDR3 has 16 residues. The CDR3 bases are TGTGCCAGCAGTTACAGACAGGGGATCAGGAACACTGAAGCTTTCTTT. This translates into CASSYRQGIRNTEAFF.

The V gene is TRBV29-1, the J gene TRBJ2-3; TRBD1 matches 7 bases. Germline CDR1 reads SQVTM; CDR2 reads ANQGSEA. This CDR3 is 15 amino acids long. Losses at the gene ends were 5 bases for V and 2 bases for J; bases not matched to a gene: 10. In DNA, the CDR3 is TGCAGCGTTTCCCTTGGGGGACAGCTCACAGATACGCAGTATTTT. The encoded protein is CSVSLGGQLTDTQYF.

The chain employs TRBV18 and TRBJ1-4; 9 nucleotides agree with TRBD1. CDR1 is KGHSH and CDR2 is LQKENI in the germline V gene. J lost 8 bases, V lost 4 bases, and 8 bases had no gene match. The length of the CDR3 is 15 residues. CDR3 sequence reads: CASSLDRGSSEKLFF. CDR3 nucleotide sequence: TGTGCCAGCTCACTGGACAGGGGTTCAAGCGAAAAACTGTTTTTT.

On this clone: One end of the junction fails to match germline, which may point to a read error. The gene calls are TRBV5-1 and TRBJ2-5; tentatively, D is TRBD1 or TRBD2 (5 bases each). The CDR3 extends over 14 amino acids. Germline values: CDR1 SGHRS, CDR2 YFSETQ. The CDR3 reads CASSLTPKSGHSNF. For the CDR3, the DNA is TGCGCCAGCAGCTTGACACCTAAGAGCGGACATAGCAACTTC.

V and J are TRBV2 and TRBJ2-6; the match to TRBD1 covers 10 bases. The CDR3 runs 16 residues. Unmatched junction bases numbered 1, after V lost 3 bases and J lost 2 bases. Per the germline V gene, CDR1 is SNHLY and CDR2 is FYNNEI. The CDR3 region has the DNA TGTGCCAGCAGTGAGACAGGGGGCGCTGGGGCCAACGTCCTGACTTTC. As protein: CASSETGGAGANVLTF.

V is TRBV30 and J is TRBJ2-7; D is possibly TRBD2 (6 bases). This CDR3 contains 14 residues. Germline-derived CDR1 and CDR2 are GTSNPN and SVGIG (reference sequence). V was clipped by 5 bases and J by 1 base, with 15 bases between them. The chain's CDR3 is CAWQHGRGSYEQYF. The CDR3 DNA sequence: TGTGCCTGGCAGCACGGGAGAGGATCCTACGAGCAGTACTTC.

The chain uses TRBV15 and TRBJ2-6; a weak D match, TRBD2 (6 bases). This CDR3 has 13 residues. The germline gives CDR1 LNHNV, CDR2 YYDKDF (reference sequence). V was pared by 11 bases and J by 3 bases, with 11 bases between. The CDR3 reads CASKGGGANVLTF. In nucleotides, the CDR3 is TGTGCCTCAAAGGGAGGTGGGGCCAACGTCCTGACTTTC.

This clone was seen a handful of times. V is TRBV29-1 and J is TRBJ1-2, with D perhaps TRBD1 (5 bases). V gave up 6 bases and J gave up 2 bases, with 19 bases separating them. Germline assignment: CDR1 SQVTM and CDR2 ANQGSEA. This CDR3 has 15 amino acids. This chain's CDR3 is CSVGDDTTLNYGYTF. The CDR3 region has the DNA TGCAGCGTGGGGGATGACACGACCTTAAACTATGGCTACACCTTC.

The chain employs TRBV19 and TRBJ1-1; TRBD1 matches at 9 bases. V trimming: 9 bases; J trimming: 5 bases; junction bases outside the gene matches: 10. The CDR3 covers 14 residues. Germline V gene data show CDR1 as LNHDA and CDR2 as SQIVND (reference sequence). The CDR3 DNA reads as TGTGCCAGCCAAGACACAGGGGGCGGTACTGAAGCTTTCTTT. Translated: CASQDTGGGTEAFF.

CDR3 coding DNA: TGTGCCACCAGCAGGGCAACCGGGACAGGGAACACTGAAGCTTTCTTT. Its translation: CATSRATGTGNTEAFF. V usage is TRBV15 and J usage is TRBJ1-1; TRBD1 matches 8 bases. Germline V gene lookup returns CDR1 LNHNV and CDR2 YYDKDF (reference sequence). Trimming at V came to 3 bases and at J to 1 base, leaving 7 bases not matched to a gene. The CDR3 loop spans 16 amino acids.

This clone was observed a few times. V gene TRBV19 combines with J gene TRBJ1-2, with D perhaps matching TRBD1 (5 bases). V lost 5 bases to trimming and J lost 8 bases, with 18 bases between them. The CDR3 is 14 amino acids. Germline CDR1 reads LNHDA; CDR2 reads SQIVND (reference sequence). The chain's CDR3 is CASSPTDPTRGYTF. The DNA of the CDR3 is TGTGCCAGTAGTCCGACAGATCCAACTAGGGGCTACACCTTC.

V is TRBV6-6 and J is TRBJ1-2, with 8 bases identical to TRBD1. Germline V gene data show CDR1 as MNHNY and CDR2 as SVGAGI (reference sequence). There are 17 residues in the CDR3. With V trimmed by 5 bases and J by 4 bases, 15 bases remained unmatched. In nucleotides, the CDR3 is TGTGCCAGCAGTCCGGGACAGGCCTCCCCGGGCGGCTATGGCTACACCTTC. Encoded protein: CASSPGQASPGGYGYTF.

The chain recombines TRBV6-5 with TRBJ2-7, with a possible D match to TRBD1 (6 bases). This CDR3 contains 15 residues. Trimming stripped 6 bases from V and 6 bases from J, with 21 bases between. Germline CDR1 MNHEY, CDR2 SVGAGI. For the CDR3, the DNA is TGTGCCAGCAGCCGACGACAGGAAGGTGTACGCGAGCAGTACTTC. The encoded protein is CASSRRQEGVREQYF.

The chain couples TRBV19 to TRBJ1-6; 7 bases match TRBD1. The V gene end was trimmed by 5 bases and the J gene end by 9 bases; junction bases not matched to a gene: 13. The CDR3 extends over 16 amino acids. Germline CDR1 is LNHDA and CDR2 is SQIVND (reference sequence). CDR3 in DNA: TGTGCCAGTAGTGCCCCGGATCAGGGGGGGATTTCACCCCTCCACTTT. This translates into CASSAPDQGGISPLHF.